The 21 T cell receptor beta chains below all came from one sample that was sequenced in a study of T cell responses to AZD1222 COVID-19 vaccine. Libraries were prepared by immunoSEQ multiplex PCR; TCRdb keeps only in-frame clonotypes and omits some of them. The data contain some 150,000 clones, approximately 90% of them singletons. The specimen was peripheral blood, collected 28 days after the second AZD1222 dose. The receptor set was obtained from an adult who received the AZD1222 COVID-19 vaccine.

This CDR3 is CASSSGTGGWETQYF. CDR3 DNA: TGTGCCAGCAGTTCAGGGACAGGGGGCTGGGAGACCCAGTACTTC. V is TRBV6-1 and J is TRBJ2-5, with 12 bases matching TRBD1. Germline V gene lookup returns CDR1 MNHNS and CDR2 SASEGT. This CDR3 region has 15 residues. Trimming cost V 5 bases and J 5 bases; bases outside gene matches: 6.

The chain joins TRBV18 to TRBJ2-3, with TRBD1 matching 8 bases. Germline V lookup: CDR1 KGHSH, CDR2 LQKENI. J gave up 3 bases and V 1 base, and 6 bases lay outside the gene matches. The CDR3 contains 16 residues. The CDR3, as DNA: TGTGCCAGCTCACCACGTGGGACAGGTGGGACAGATACGCAGTATTTT. Translating gives CASSPRGTGGTDTQYF. Full variable domain (rest looked up from reference TRBV18 and TRBJ2-3): NAGVMQNPRHLVRRRGQEARLRCSPMKGHSHVYWYRQLPEEGLKFMVYLQKENIIDESGMPKERFSAEFPKEGPSILRIQQVVRGDSAAYFCASSPRGTGGTDTQYFGPGTRLTVL.

The J gene is TRBJ2-3, the V gene TRBV6-5; TRBD2 aligns across 8 bases. Germline V gives CDR1 MNHEY, CDR2 SVGAGI. Trimming removed 6 bases from V and 5 bases from J; junction bases left unmatched: 7. This CDR3 is built from 14 residues. The CDR3 nucleotides read TGTGCCAGCAGAACCGGGACTAGAGGAGATACGCAGTATTTT. Its protein product is CASRTGTRGDTQYF.

The chain carries TRBV5-6 and TRBJ2-6; D gene ambiguous. Germline V lookup: CDR1 SGHDT, CDR2 YYEEEE. Trimming took off 4 bases at V and 1 base at J, with 12 bases between the two ends. This CDR3 region has 16 residues. Here the CDR3 reads CASSLGQWSGANVLTF. Written as DNA, the CDR3 is TGTGCCAGCAGCCTAGGGCAGTGGTCTGGGGCCAACGTCCTGACTTTC.

This clone appeared a few times. This chain uses TRBV3-1 (or the pseudogene TRBV3-2) with TRBJ2-3, with TRBD1 matching 7 bases. The junction had 4 bases not matched to a gene; V was cut back by 6 bases and J by 7 bases. The CDR3 sequence is 12 residues long. The germline gives CDR1 LGHDT, CDR2 YNNKEL (reference sequence). The CDR3 reads CASSLQGNTQYF. In DNA, the CDR3 is TGTGCCAGCAGTCTACAGGGGAATACGCAGTATTTT.

This chain links TRBV29-1 with TRBJ1-5; D remains ambiguous. The germline V gene has CDR1 SQVTM and CDR2 ANQGSEA. V lost 3 bases, J lost 4 bases, and 10 bases lay in between. The CDR3 contains 13 residues. CDR3 protein: CSVEVQENQPQHF. The CDR3 DNA sequence: TGCAGCGTTGAGGTCCAGGAAAATCAGCCCCAGCATTTT.

This chain links TRBV24-1 with TRBJ2-4; 9 nucleotides match TRBD1. CDR1 KGHDR and CDR2 SFDVKD come from the germline V gene. V lost 10 bases and J lost 3; bases outside the gene matches: 15. This CDR3 has 17 amino acids. This CDR3 is CATLPNGTGKGKNIQYF. The CDR3 DNA sequence: TGTGCCACACTTCCAAACGGGACAGGGAAGGGCAAAAACATTCAGTACTTC.

The rearrangement joins TRBV6-5 to TRBJ1-2; perhaps TRBD1 as D (6 bases). This CDR3 spans 15 amino acids. CDR1 is MNHEY and CDR2 is SVGAGI in the germline V gene. V dropped 6 bases and J dropped 0 bases, with 14 bases sitting between them. CDR3 DNA sequence: TGTGCCAGCAGAATTCCCAGGGGTTCTAACTATGGCTACACCTTC. This translates into CASRIPRGSNYGYTF.

V usage is TRBV24-1 and J usage is TRBJ2-6; D remains unclear. This CDR3 contains 12 residues. The V end was cut by 6 bases, the J end by 1 base, with 0 bases between. The germline V gene encodes CDR1 KGHDR and CDR2 SFDVKD. The DNA of the CDR3 is TGTGCCACCAGTTCTGGGGCCAACGTCCTGACTTTC. It translates to CATSSGANVLTF.

As for this clone: A read error may produce the germline difference seen at one junction end. V is TRBV2 and J is TRBJ1-5; no clear D gene. CDR3 length: 16 amino acids. Germline loops: CDR1 SNHLY, CDR2 FYNNEI. CDR3 amino acids: CASSVGGWGENRPQHF. CDR3 nucleotide sequence: TGTGCCAGCAGTGTTGGAGGGTGGGGTGAAAATCGGCCCCAGCATTTT.

On this clone itself: Other DNA sequences in this sample translate to the same CDR3. The chain recombines TRBV12-3 or TRBV12-4 with TRBJ1-2, with no clear D. The CDR3 sequence is 11 residues long. Trimming pared 3 bases from V and 7 bases from J, leaving 6 bases between. CDR3 DNA: TGTGCCAGCAGTTTGAGGGCTGGCTACACCTTC. It codes for CASSLRAGYTF.

This clone was found a few times. V and J are TRBV10-3 and TRBJ1-1; tentatively, D is TRBD1 (6 bases). The CDR3 extends over 15 amino acids. Per germline, CDR1 ENHRY and CDR2 SYGVKD. Trimming cost V 6 bases and J 2 bases, with 16 bases left between them. CDR3 sequence: CAIRASTGKNTEAFF. The DNA for the CDR3 is TGTGCCATCAGAGCCTCGACAGGCAAAAACACTGAAGCTTTCTTT.

The chain couples TRBV6-2 or TRBV6-3 to TRBJ1-5; a possible D gene is TRBD1 (5 bases). Deletions cut 2 bases from V and 6 bases from J, with 14 bases between. There are 15 residues in the CDR3. Germline V CDR1 and CDR2: MNHEY, SVGEGT. CDR3 bases: TGTGCCAGCAGTTACGTGGGGGTATCGAGTCAGCCCCAGCATTTT. It is translated as CASSYVGVSSQPQHF.

The chain joins TRBV27 to TRBJ1-6; D not resolved. Germline values: CDR1 MNHEY, CDR2 SMNVEV (reference sequence). Trimming left V 0 bases short and J 6 bases short, with 9 bases between. CDR3 size: 15 residues. CDR3 sequence reads: CASSLSEIPNSPLHF. The CDR3 DNA reads TGTGCCAGCAGTTTATCGGAAATACCTAATTCACCCCTCCACTTT.

The chain links TRBV7-9 to TRBJ1-2; D remains unclear. This CDR3 has 15 amino acids. Trimming pared 5 bases from V and 0 bases from J, leaving 13 bases between. Looked up from germline, CDR1 is SEHNR and CDR2 is FQNEAQ (reference sequence). In DNA form, the CDR3 reads TGTGCCAGCAGCCCCCTCGGAACCGCTAACTATGGCTACACCTTC. It encodes CASSPLGTANYGYTF.

The chain is built from TRBV6-2 or TRBV6-3 and TRBJ2-3; D is ambiguous. The CDR3 runs to 13 residues. CDR1 and CDR2 from the germline V gene are MNHEY and SVGEGT. Trimming cost V 2 bases and J 10 bases, with 13 bases left between them. CDR3 sequence reads: CASSYGNGRSQYF. CDR3 sequence (DNA): TGTGCCAGCAGTTACGGCAACGGCCGGTCGCAGTATTTT.

The J gene is TRBJ1-1, the V gene TRBV6-5; unclear D gene. CDR3 length: 16 residues. Trimming left V 0 bases short and J 0 bases short, with 11 bases between. Germline-derived CDR1 and CDR2 are MNHEY and SVGAGI. For the CDR3, the DNA is TGTGCCAGCAGTTACTCTGGCTTACTCTTGAACACTGAAGCTTTCTTT. Its translation: CASSYSGLLLNTEAFF.

V gene TRBV3-1 (or the pseudogene TRBV3-2) combines with J gene TRBJ2-2; tentatively, D is TRBD1 (6 bases). The V and J ends lost 5 bases and 1 base respectively, with 11 bases between them. This CDR3 region has 15 residues. Germline lookup yields CDR1 LGHDT and CDR2 YNNKEL (reference sequence). The CDR3 nucleotides are TGTGCCAGCAGCTCTGGACAGAAGAACACCGGGGAGCTGTTTTTT. This codes for CASSSGQKNTGELFF.

The CDR3 loop reads CATSRTSGANVLTF. CDR3 nucleotide sequence: TGTGCCACCAGCAGGACGTCTGGGGCCAACGTCCTGACTTTC. V usage is TRBV15 and J usage is TRBJ2-6, with D unclear. The CDR3 contains 14 residues. Per the germline V gene, CDR1 is LNHNV and CDR2 is YYDKDF (reference sequence). Trimming cost V 3 bases and J 1 base, with 4 bases left between them.

The chain carries TRBV18 and TRBJ1-4, with D perhaps TRBD1 (6 bases). CDR1 KGHSH and CDR2 LQKENI come from the germline V gene. This CDR3 spans 15 amino acids. V lost 6 bases, J lost 0 bases, and 11 bases lay in between. This CDR3 reads CASSRGAATNEKLFF. The CDR3 DNA sequence: TGTGCCAGCTCCCGGGGGGCAGCAACTAATGAAAAACTGTTTTTT.

The chain carries TRBV12-3 or TRBV12-4 and TRBJ1-1; 8 positions match TRBD1. Unmatched junction bases numbered 3, after V lost 5 bases and J lost 4 bases. There are 13 residues in the CDR3. The CDR3 region is CASSRTGGTEAFF. The CDR3 DNA reads as TGTGCCAGCAGTCGCACAGGGGGCACTGAAGCTTTCTTT.